This T cell receptor beta chain was recorded in a study of chemoradiotherapy in HPV16-positive cancers. The data were produced by immunoSEQ multiplex PCR, yet TCRdb's version contains in-frame clones alone and is incomplete. In the table there are 15,000 to 20,000 clones, nearly 90% of which are singletons. The CDR3 is made up of 11 amino acids. Per germline, CDR1 MDHEN and CDR2 SYDVKM. The V end was cut by 10 bases, the J end by 0 bases, with 6 bases between. This TCR was sampled from a human donor with HPV-associated anogenital cancer. The chain links TRBV28 to TRBJ1-1; no reliable D call. Sample: blood, taken from a patient who underwent chemoradiotherapy. As DNA, the CDR3 is TGTGCCATCTATATGAACACTGAAGCTTTCTTT. It codes for CAIYMNTEAFF.